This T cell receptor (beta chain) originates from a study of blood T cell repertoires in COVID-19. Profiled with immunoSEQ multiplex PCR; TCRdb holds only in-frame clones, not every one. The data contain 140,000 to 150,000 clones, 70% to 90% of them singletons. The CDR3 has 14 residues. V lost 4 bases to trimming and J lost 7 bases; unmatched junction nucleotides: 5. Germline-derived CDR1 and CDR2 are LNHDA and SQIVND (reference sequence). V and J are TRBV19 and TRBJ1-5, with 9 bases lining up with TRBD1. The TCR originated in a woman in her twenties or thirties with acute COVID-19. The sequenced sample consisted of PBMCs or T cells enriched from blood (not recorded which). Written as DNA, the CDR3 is TGTGCCAGTAGTACCGACAGGGGGGGACAGCCCCAGCATTTT. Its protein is CASSTDRGGQPQHF.